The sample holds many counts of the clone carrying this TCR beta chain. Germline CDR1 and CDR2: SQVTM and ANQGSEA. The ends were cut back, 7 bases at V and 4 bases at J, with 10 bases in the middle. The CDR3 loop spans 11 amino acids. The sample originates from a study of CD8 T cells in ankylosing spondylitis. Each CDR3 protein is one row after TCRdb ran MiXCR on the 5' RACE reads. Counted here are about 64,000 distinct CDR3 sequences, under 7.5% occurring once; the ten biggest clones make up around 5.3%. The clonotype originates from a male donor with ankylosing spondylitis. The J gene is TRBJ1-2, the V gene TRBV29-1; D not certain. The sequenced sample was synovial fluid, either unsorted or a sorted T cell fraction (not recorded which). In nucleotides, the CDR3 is TGCAGCGCCGGACTGCTCTATGGCTACACCTTC. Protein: CSAGLLYGYTF.